Listed below are T cell receptor beta chains from one sample, sequenced in a study of cytomegalovirus exposure and HLA in healthy donors. Here immunoSEQ multiplex PCR was the method, and the copy in TCRdb shows in-frame clones only, minus some. The data hold roughly 120,000 clones, with 70% to 85% observed a single time. The sample taken for sequencing was PBMCs. These receptors were taken from a man younger than 35 in good health and CMV-seropositive. Both conserved end residues are part of each CDR3. Fields, in order: CDR3 protein, V gene, J gene.

CDR3aa: CASSGGPGALLYEQFF; v_gene: TRBV2; j_gene: TRBJ2-1
CDR3aa: CASSVEGWGGENTGELFF; v_gene: TRBV9; j_gene: TRBJ2-2
CDR3aa: CASSSGTRNLEQYF; v_gene: TRBV11-2; j_gene: TRBJ2-7
CDR3aa: CASSNIETGGFRAFF; v_gene: TRBV5-4; j_gene: TRBJ1-1
CDR3aa: CASSPGQGNQPQHF; v_gene: TRBV18; j_gene: TRBJ1-5
CDR3aa: CASSKEANTEAFF; v_gene: TRBV19; j_gene: TRBJ1-1
CDR3aa: CASSFRGRETEAFF; v_gene: TRBV6-5; j_gene: TRBJ1-1
CDR3aa: CASSGRDRVPSGGYNEQFF; v_gene: TRBV6-1; j_gene: TRBJ2-1
CDR3aa: CASSGPTGLTDTQYF; v_gene: TRBV5-1; j_gene: TRBJ2-3
CDR3aa: CASSWGQKNTEAFF; v_gene: TRBV19; j_gene: TRBJ1-1
CDR3aa: CAWSNSNTIYF; v_gene: TRBV30; j_gene: TRBJ1-3
CDR3aa: CASSLDRVALGEQFF; v_gene: TRBV11-2; j_gene: TRBJ2-1
CDR3aa: CASSSTSGPSYEQYF; v_gene: TRBV7-9; j_gene: TRBJ2-7
CDR3aa: CASSMAGSEQYF; v_gene: TRBV19; j_gene: TRBJ2-7
CDR3aa: CASSLMSTNTEAFF; v_gene: TRBV5-4; j_gene: TRBJ1-1
CDR3aa: CKITGLGYTF; v_gene: TRBV20-1; j_gene: TRBJ1-2
CDR3aa: CASSPGGNTEAFF; v_gene: TRBV6-5; j_gene: TRBJ1-1
CDR3aa: CASNRDLGANGLTF; v_gene: TRBV4-1; j_gene: TRBJ2-6
CDR3aa: CAISEEGASEKLFF; v_gene: TRBV10-3; j_gene: TRBJ1-4
CDR3aa: CASSGIAGHSDTQYF; v_gene: TRBV6-4; j_gene: TRBJ2-3
CDR3aa: CASSLLGTEAFF; v_gene: TRBV28; j_gene: TRBJ1-1
CDR3aa: CASSPGPEGGELFF; v_gene: TRBV5-1; j_gene: TRBJ2-2
CDR3aa: CASKSGQRYGYTF; v_gene: TRBV28; j_gene: TRBJ1-2
CDR3aa: CASAEDGNEAFF; v_gene: TRBV2; j_gene: TRBJ1-1
CDR3aa: CASSNGQYSNYGYTF; v_gene: TRBV7-9; j_gene: TRBJ1-2
CDR3aa: CSVTGSTGELFF; v_gene: TRBV29-1; j_gene: TRBJ2-2
CDR3aa: CASSPHPEPPYNEQFF; v_gene: TRBV9; j_gene: TRBJ2-1
CDR3aa: CASSFLRRAGYEQYF; v_gene: TRBV28; j_gene: TRBJ2-7
CDR3aa: CASSLATGLNTEAFF; v_gene: TRBV11-1; j_gene: TRBJ1-1
CDR3aa: CASSGQGANEQYF; v_gene: TRBV4-1; j_gene: TRBJ2-7
CDR3aa: CASSLATSREQYF; v_gene: TRBV7-2; j_gene: TRBJ2-7
CDR3aa: CASSLPQVARIAGVDTQYF; v_gene: TRBV11-2; j_gene: TRBJ2-3
CDR3aa: CATETRGDTYEQYF; v_gene: TRBV6-6; j_gene: TRBJ2-7
CDR3aa: CASSLGLTETQYF; v_gene: TRBV5-1; j_gene: TRBJ2-5
CDR3aa: CASSSEERGLDTQYF; v_gene: TRBV19; j_gene: TRBJ2-3
CDR3aa: CASNHRVLSGSTIYF; v_gene: TRBV7-9; j_gene: TRBJ1-3
CDR3aa: CASSPQRTGMYEQYF; v_gene: TRBV18; j_gene: TRBJ2-7
CDR3aa: CASSLTGTRVVEQYF; v_gene: TRBV5-6; j_gene: TRBJ2-7
CDR3aa: CASSLEGVISYEQYF; v_gene: TRBV5-1; j_gene: TRBJ2-7
CDR3aa: CASSPPGGRLETQYF; v_gene: TRBV18; j_gene: TRBJ2-5
CDR3aa: CASSSVGTVKGKLFF; v_gene: TRBV28; j_gene: TRBJ1-4
CDR3aa: CAWSVLQARNTIYF; v_gene: TRBV30; j_gene: TRBJ1-3
CDR3aa: CASKAGTGNNEQFF; v_gene: TRBV2; j_gene: TRBJ2-1
CDR3aa: CASSFTRTGVVGELFF; v_gene: TRBV11-3; j_gene: TRBJ2-2
CDR3aa: CASSAHEADTGELFF; v_gene: TRBV2; j_gene: TRBJ2-2
CDR3aa: CASSVDRDTEAFF; v_gene: TRBV9; j_gene: TRBJ1-1
CDR3aa: CASSRGQGVDYGYTF; v_gene: TRBV5-8; j_gene: TRBJ1-2
CDR3aa: CASSLMSGSTTDTQYF; v_gene: TRBV28; j_gene: TRBJ2-3
CDR3aa: CASSRPGQGRKAFF; v_gene: TRBV14; j_gene: TRBJ1-1
CDR3aa: CASRGGDHLNEQFF; v_gene: TRBV19; j_gene: TRBJ2-1
CDR3aa: CASSVRGGNSYEQYF; v_gene: TRBV9; j_gene: -
CDR3aa: CASSVRPSGGTNNEQFF; v_gene: TRBV19; j_gene: TRBJ2-1
CDR3aa: CASSLLAGGLYEQYF; v_gene: TRBV13; j_gene: TRBJ2-7